The sequence of this T cell receptor (beta chain) was determined in a study of blood T cells in healthy people across ages. Study-level results: More naive CD4+ cells and higher diversity were found in long-lived than in aged donors. Older age went with lower TCR beta diversity per million T cells, in a roughly linear way.

CDR1 DFQATT and CDR2 SNEGSKA come from the germline V gene (reference sequence). The CDR3 extends over 14 amino acids. Trimming shortened V by 0 bases and J by 5 bases, and 10 bases separated the two germline ends. Russia was home to the donors, healthy Caucasian individuals aged roughly 6 to 90. Using a J-beta primer mix together with a sample-barcoded 5' primer, a second PCR was run for roughly 6 to 11 cycles. Via MiXCR, TCRdb re-called the 5' RACE reads, giving one row per CDR3 protein. This table has 1.2 million to 1.5 million distinct CDR3 sequences, around 59% appearing once. Points on this clonotype: As yet, its antigen is unknown.

This sequence originates from a man aged 18 to 35 in good health. Sequences were obtained from blood. The chain is built from TRBV20-1 and TRBJ1-4; D gene unclear. For the CDR3, the DNA is TGCAGTGCTAGAGAAGAAGGGTGGAATGAAAAACTGTTTTTT. Translation gives CSAREEGWNEKLFF.